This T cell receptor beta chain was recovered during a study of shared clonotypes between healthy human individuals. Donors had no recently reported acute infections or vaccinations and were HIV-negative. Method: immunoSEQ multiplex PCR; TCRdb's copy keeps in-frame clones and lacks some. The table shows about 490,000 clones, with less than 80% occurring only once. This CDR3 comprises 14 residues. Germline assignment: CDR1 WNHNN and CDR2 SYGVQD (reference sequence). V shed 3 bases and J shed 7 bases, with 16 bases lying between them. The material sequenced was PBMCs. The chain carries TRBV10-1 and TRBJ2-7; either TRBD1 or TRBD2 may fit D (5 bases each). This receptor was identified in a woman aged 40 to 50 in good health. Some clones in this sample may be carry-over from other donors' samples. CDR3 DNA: TGCGCCAGCAGTGACGGGGCAGGACGGTGGGAGCAGTACTTC. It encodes CASSDGAGRWEQYF.